This T cell receptor (beta chain) was recovered during a study of T-cell memory formation after mild COVID-19. General study results and limits: Most CD4+ clones that shrank were in CM and EM, while CD8+ ones turned up in EMRA. Second-wave clones with a day 37 peak had unconfirmed SARS-CoV-2 specificity.

As regards this clonotype: Antigen unknown.

5'RACE primed at constant segments yielded TCR alpha and TCR beta cDNA libraries bearing sample barcodes and UMIs. TCRdb passed the 5' RACE reads through MiXCR, listing each CDR3 protein once. The data hold around 340,000 distinct CDR3 sequences, with more than 20% observed a single time. The CDR3 sequence is 15 residues long. V dropped 5 bases and J dropped 0 bases, with 8 bases sitting between them. Germline V gene lookup returns CDR1 LNHDA and CDR2 SQIVND (reference sequence). The material sequenced was PBMCs or a T cell subset sorted from them (not recorded which). This sequence was found in an adult woman who had mild COVID-19 (a few samples of this study predate the infection). Cell type and time point are not known. The chain links TRBV19 to TRBJ2-6; D is ambiguous. For the CDR3, the DNA is TGTGCCAGTAGTCCAGAGTTCTCTGGGGCCAACGTCCTGACTTTC. Its translation: CASSPEFSGANVLTF.